A selection of T cell receptor beta chains follows, all from one sample in a study of cytomegalovirus exposure and HLA in healthy donors. The data were produced by immunoSEQ multiplex PCR, yet TCRdb's version contains in-frame clones alone and is incomplete. The sample yields fewer than 100,000 clones, about 80% seen once. The material sequenced was PBMCs. These receptors were obtained from a man aged 35 to 55 in good health and CMV-seropositive. The CDR3 runs from the conserved cysteine through the conserved F or W. The D gene is left open where the match is weak. The listing skips clone size in some rows; elsewhere it reads once, few, many or a size class.

TRBV5-4	-	TRBJ1-2	-	TGTGCCAGCAGCGGAGACAGAATGTCTAACTATGGCTACACCTTC	CASSGDRMSNYGYTF
TRBV7-2	-	TRBJ2-5	-	TGTGCCAGCAGCATCGGGAGCGCTTCGCAAGAGACCCAGTACTTC	CASSIGSASQETQYF
TRBV6-1	-	TRBJ1-2	TRBD1	TGTGCCAGCAGCTTCAGGGGGCGAGACTATGGCTACACCTTC	CASSFRGRDYGYTF
TRBV11-3	few	TRBJ1-1	-	TGTGCCAGCAGCTTAGGGGGGGACACTGAAGCTTTCTTT	CASSLGGDTEAFF
TRBV7-2	few	TRBJ2-7	TRBD1	TGTGCCAGCAGCTTATGGGGACAGGGTGGTTACGAGCAGTACTTC	CASSLWGQGGYEQYF
TRBV7-9	-	TRBJ2-5	-	TGTGCCAGCAGCTTAGGGTCGGTCCAAGAGACCCAGTACTTC	CASSLGSVQETQYF
TRBV20-1	once	TRBJ1-1	TRBD1	TGCAGTGCTTTGACAGGGGGCTGGGCTTTCTTT	CSALTGGWAFF
TRBV27	-	TRBJ2-3	-	TGTGCCAGCCTCAGACTAGGGAACCGCGCAGATACGCAGTATTTT	CASLRLGNRADTQYF
TRBV5-4	-	TRBJ2-6	TRBD1	TGTGCCAGCAGCAACACAGGGGACTCTGGGGCCAACGTCCTGACTTTC	CASSNTGDSGANVLTF
TRBV5-1	-	TRBJ2-7	-	TGCGCCAGCAGCTTGTCGGGGGACCGGCAGTACTTC	CASSLSGDRQYF
TRBV7-9	-	TRBJ2-5	TRBD1	TGTGCCAGCAGCCCCCGGACAGGGGAAGAGACCCAGTACTTC	CASSPRTGEETQYF
TRBV6-5	-	TRBJ1-2	-	TGTGCCAGCAGTAACAGGGATCTCGGAGATGGCTACACCTTC	CASSNRDLGDGYTF
TRBV29-1	once	TRBJ1-2	TRBD1	TGCAGCCTGGACAGGGTGGGAGGCTACACCTTC	CSLDRVGGYTF
TRBV5-5	-	TRBJ2-3	TRBD2	TGTGCCAGCAGCTTGGGACTAGCGGGGAGCACAGATACGCAGTATTTT	CASSLGLAGSTDTQYF
TRBV4-1	-	TRBJ2-3	TRBD1	TGCGCCAGCAGCCGGGGACAGATAACAGATACGCAGTATTTT	CASSRGQITDTQYF
TRBV2	-	TRBJ2-1	-	TGTGCCAGCAGTGAAGGTCTCGCCGTAGATGAGCAGTTCTTC	CASSEGLAVDEQFF